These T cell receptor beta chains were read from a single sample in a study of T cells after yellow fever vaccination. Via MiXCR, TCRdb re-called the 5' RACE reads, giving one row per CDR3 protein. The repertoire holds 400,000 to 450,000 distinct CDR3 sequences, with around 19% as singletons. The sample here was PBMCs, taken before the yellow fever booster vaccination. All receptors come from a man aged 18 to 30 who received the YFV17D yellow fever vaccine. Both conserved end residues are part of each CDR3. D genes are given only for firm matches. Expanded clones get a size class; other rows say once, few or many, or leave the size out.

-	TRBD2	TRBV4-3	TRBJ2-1	TGCGCCAGCAGCCAAGACACCGGGCGGGGGGCTGGTGAGCAGTTCTTC	CASSQDTGRGAGEQFF
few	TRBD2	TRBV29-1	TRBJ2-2	TGCAGCGTCTCAAACGGGGGGGCGGTCACCGGGGAGCTGTTTTTT	CSVSNGGAVTGELFF
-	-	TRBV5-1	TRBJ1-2	TGCGCCAGCAGCGCCGGAGGAAACTATGGCTACACCTTC	CASSAGGNYGYTF
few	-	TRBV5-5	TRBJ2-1	TGTGCCAGCAGCTTCCAACAGGAAAGAGAGCAGTTCTTC	CASSFQQEREQFF
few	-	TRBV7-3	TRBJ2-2	TGTGCCAGCAGCCCCGCGACAGAGACCGGGGAGCTGTTTTTT	CASSPATETGELFF
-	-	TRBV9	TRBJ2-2	TGTGCCAGCAGCGAGGGGGTATGGGCCGCAACCGGGGAGCTGTTTTTT	CASSEGVWAATGELFF
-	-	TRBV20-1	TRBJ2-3	TGCAGTGCTAGCGGGGCCTCTAGCACAGATACGCAGTATTTT	CSASGASSTDTQYF
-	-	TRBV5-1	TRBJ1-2	TGCGCCAGCAAGCGGACCCTCGTTCGACAGGCCACTAACTATGGCTACACCTTC	CASKRTLVRQATNYGYTF
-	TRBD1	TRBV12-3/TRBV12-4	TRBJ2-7	TGTGCCAGCAGCCCGACAGGGAACCACTACGAGCAGTACTTC	CASSPTGNHYEQYF
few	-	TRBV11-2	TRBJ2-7	TGTGCCAGCAGCTCGCCGGGGACACCCCCTTCCGAGCAGTACTTC	CASSSPGTPPSEQYF
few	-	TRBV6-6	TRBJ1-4	TGTGCCAGCAGTTACATTCCAGGGACTAATGAAAAACTGTTTTTT	CASSYIPGTNEKLFF
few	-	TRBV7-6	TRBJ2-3	TGTGCCAGCAGCCCAGGGGGGGCCTCGGAACTGGCGCAGTATTTT	CASSPGGASELAQYF
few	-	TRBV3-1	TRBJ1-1	TGTGCCAGCAGCCAAGATCTTGGGGTCTCGAACACTGAAGCTTTCTTT	CASSQDLGVSNTEAFF
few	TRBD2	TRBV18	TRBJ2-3	TGTGCCAGCTCACCACGACTAGCGGGGGGAACCGGGACAGATACGCAGTATTTT	CASSPRLAGGTGTDTQYF
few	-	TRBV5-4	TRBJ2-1	TGTGCCAGCAGCTTTACTAGCACCTACAATGAGCAGTTCTTC	CASSFTSTYNEQFF
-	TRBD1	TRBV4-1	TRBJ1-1	TGCGCCAGCAGCGTCGACAGGGCAAACACTGAAGCTTTCTTT	CASSVDRANTEAFF
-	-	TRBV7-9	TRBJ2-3	TGTGCCAGCAGACAACTAGACACAGATACGCAGTATTTT	CASRQLDTDTQYF
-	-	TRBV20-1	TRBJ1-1	TGCAGTGCTAAAGGCGTGGGGACTGAAGCTTTCTTT	CSAKGVGTEAFF
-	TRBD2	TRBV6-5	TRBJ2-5	TGTGCCAGCACATCGGGGGGGCCTCAAAAGACCCAGTACTTC	CASTSGGPQKTQYF
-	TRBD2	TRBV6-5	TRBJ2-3	TGTGCCAGCAGTTTCACTAGCGGTTTTCAAGATACGCAGTATTTT	CASSFTSGFQDTQYF
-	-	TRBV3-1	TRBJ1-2	TGTGCCAGCAGCCAACATCCGCCAACGGGTTATAACTATGGCTACACCTTC	CASSQHPPTGYNYGYTF
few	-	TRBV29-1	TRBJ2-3	TGCAGCGTTGATGGGGACACCCACGCTAGCGGCACAGATACGCAGTATTTT	CSVDGDTHASGTDTQYF
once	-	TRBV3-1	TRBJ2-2	TGTGCCAGCAGCCAAGTGGGCCGGGACGGTAACACCGGGGAGCTGTTTTTT	CASSQVGRDGNTGELFF
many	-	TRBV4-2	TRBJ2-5	TGTGCCAGCAGCGGACGGGCGGGTGGGGAGACCCAGTACTTC	CASSGRAGGETQYF
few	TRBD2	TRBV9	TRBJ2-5	TGTGCCAGCAGCGCCCGACTAGCGGAGACCCAGTACTTC	CASSARLAETQYF
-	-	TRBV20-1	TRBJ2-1	TGCAGTGCTAGAGATCTGGCCCTTCGGGAGCAGTTCTTC	CSARDLALREQFF
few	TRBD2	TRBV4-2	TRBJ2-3	TGTGCCAGCAGCCAAACTAGCGGGGGCGGAGGGATGACAGATACGCAGTATTTT	CASSQTSGGGGMTDTQYF
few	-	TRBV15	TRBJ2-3	TGTGCCACCAGCAGAGATCAGGGCAGATCCACAGATACGCAGTATTTT	CATSRDQGRSTDTQYF
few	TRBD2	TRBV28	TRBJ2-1	TGTGCCAGCAGCAAGCTAGCGGGGGGTTGGTATGAGCAGTTCTTC	CASSKLAGGWYEQFF
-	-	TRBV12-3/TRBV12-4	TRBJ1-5	TGTGCCAGCAGCAAGGGACTCCCGGTGGGCAATCAGCCCCAGCATTTT	CASSKGLPVGNQPQHF
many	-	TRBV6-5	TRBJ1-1	TGTGCCAGCAGTTACCGGCCTCAGGTGAGCACTGAAGCTTTCTTT	CASSYRPQVSTEAFF
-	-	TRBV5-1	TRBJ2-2	TGCGCCAGCAGGATGGCGACGGGCACCGGGGAGCTGTTTTTT	CASRMATGTGELFF
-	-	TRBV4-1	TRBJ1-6	TGCGCCAGCAGCCTCCTATCTTCACCCCTCCACTTT	CASSLLSSPLHF
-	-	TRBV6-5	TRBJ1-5	TGTGCCAGCAGTGGTATGGTTCATCAGCCCCAGCATTTT	CASSGMVHQPQHF
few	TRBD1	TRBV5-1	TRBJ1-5	TGCGCCAGCAGTCCCACAGGGGGAAGACAGCCCCAGCATTTT	CASSPTGGRQPQHF
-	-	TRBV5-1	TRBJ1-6	TGCGCCAGCAGCTTGGATGGGGGCCAACCCCTCCACTTT	CASSLDGGQPLHF
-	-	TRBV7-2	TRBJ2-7	TGTGCCAGCAGCTTCGGGCAGGGCTACGAGCAGTACTTC	CASSFGQGYEQYF
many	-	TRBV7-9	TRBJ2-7	TGTGCCAGCAGCTTCAGTGCGGAGCAGTACTTC	CASSFSAEQYF
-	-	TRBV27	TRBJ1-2	TGTGCCAGCAGTTCCCAGGGACACTATGGCTACACCTTC	CASSSQGHYGYTF
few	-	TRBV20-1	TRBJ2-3	TGCAGTGCTAGAGTGCTGGGGGGGCCGTACTCAGATACGCAGTATTTT	CSARVLGGPYSDTQYF
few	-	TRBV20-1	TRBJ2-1	TGCAGTGCCTCGGATACAGGGTTCTACAATGAGCAGTTCTTC	CSASDTGFYNEQFF
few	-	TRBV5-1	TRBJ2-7	TGCGCCAGCAGCTTGGGGGGGAAGTCCTACGAGCAGTACTTC	CASSLGGKSYEQYF
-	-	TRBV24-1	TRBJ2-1	TGTGCCACCAGTGATTACAAGCAGAGCTCCTACAATGAGCAGTTCTTC	CATSDYKQSSYNEQFF
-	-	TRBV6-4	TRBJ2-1	TGTGCCAGCAGTGACAGGGCCCACAATGAGCAGTTCTTC	CASSDRAHNEQFF
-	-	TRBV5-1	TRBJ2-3	TGCGCCAGCAGCCTGGACGAGTCTAGCACAGATACGCAGTATTTT	CASSLDESSTDTQYF
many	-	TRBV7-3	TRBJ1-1	TGTGCCAGCAGCAATAATGGGGACACTGAAGCTTTCTTT	CASSNNGDTEAFF
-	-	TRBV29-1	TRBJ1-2	TGCAGCGTTGACGAGGGGAACGGAGCTAACTATGGCTACACCTTC	CSVDEGNGANYGYTF
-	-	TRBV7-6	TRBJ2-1	TGTGCCAGCAGCTTAAGGAGTGACAGCAACAATGAGCAGTTCTTC	CASSLRSDSNNEQFF
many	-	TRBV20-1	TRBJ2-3	TGCAGTGCTGAAAGGTCCACAGATACGCAGTATTTT	CSAERSTDTQYF
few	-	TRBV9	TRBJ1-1	TGTGCCAGCGGCAAAGGGTGGAACACTGAAGCTTTCTTT	CASGKGWNTEAFF
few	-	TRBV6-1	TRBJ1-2	TGTGCCAGCAGACCGGGACGGACCTATGGCTACACCTTC	CASRPGRTYGYTF
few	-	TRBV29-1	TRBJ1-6	TGCAGCGTTGCGGCCAATTGGGTAATTAATTCACCCCTCCACTTT	CSVAANWVINSPLHF
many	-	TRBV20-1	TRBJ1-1	TGCAGTGCTAGGAAGGACAGCTTGAACACTGAAGCTTTCTTT	CSARKDSLNTEAFF
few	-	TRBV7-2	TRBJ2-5	TGTGCCAGCAGCTCGAGGGGTAGGGGAGAGACCCAGTACTTC	CASSSRGRGETQYF